These 26 T cell receptor beta chains were all obtained from the same sample, sequenced in a study of CD8+CD57+ T cells in acquired aplastic anemia. For sequencing, patients were chosen who had shown expansion of CD8+CD57+ cells by flow cytometry. Genomic DNA, the template, was used for profiling of the TCR beta VDJ and CDR3. TCRdb analysed the reads with MiXCR anew, one entry per CDR3 protein. The sample lists 150,000 to 200,000 distinct CDR3 sequences, roughly 50% occurring once. The material sequenced was sorted CD4+, CD8+, or CD8+CD57+ T cells (not recorded which) from PBMCs. These receptors were taken from a human donor with aplastic anemia.

A single count supports this clonotype. The chain combines TRBV10-3 with TRBJ2-5, with D possibly TRBD2 on 5 matching bases. Germline V gene lookup returns CDR1 ENHRY and CDR2 SYGVKD. The V end lost 6 bases, the J end lost 2 bases, and 22 bases lay between the germline ends. CDR3 length equals 17 residues. In nucleotides, the CDR3 is TGTGCCATCAGCGTGGGTGGCAGGTCCGGGAATCAAGAGACCCAGTACTTC. Translated, it gives CAISVGGRSGNQETQYF.

This chain connects TRBV19 to TRBJ2-1, with D possibly being TRBD1 or TRBD2 (5 bases each). The germline V gene has CDR1 LNHDA and CDR2 SQIVND (reference sequence). V lost 5 bases, J lost 10 bases, and 12 bases lay in between. There are 12 residues in the CDR3. Here the CDR3 reads CASSGVGAEQFF. The CDR3 nucleotides read TGTGCCAGTAGTGGGGTCGGGGCCGAGCAGTTCTTC.

The sample holds many counts of this clonotype. This chain joins TRBV27 and TRBJ2-7; D may be TRBD1 (6 bases). The V gene lost 10 bases and the J gene lost 2 bases, with 15 bases spanning the gap. The germline CDR1 and CDR2 sequences are MNHEY and SMNVEV (reference sequence). CDR3 length equals 13 residues. The CDR3, as DNA: TGTGCCACCCGGGACACATCAGCCTACGAGCAGTACTTC. Its protein product is CATRDTSAYEQYF.

The genes are TRBV2 and TRBJ1-3; D is undetermined. Trimming pared 6 bases from V and 6 bases from J, leaving 12 bases between. Per the germline V gene, CDR1 is SNHLY and CDR2 is FYNNEI. CDR3 length equals 13 residues. The CDR3 sequence: CASSPGTANTIYF. CDR3 coding DNA: TGTGCCAGCAGCCCCGGAACGGCAAACACCATATATTTT.

This clonotype has a count of ten or more. The chain has TRBV4-1 and TRBJ1-5; a possible D gene is TRBD1 (5 bases). CDR3 length: 16 residues. Germline CDR1 reads MGHRA; CDR2 reads YSYEKL. V lost 4 bases and J 0 bases, leaving 13 bases between the germline ends. The chain's CDR3 is CASSRQGLDSNQPQHF. The CDR3 DNA follows: TGCGCCAGCAGCCGGCAGGGTCTGGATAGCAATCAGCCCCAGCATTTT.

The gene calls are TRBV9 and TRBJ2-5; 10 nucleotides agree with TRBD2. V lost 4 bases and J lost 1; bases outside the gene matches: 13. Germline values: CDR1 SGDLS, CDR2 YYNGEE. The CDR3 runs 18 residues. CDR3 coding DNA: TGTGCCAGCAGCCATGGACTAGCGGAAGGGGTAACCCAAGAGACCCAGTACTTC. This sequence encodes CASSHGLAEGVTQETQYF. Full variable domain (outside the CDR3, taken from reference TRBV9 and TRBJ2-5): DSGVTQTPKHLITATGQRVTLRCSPRSGDLSVYWYQQSLDQGLQFLIQYYNGEERAKGNILERFSAQQFPDLHSELNLSSLELGDSALYFCASSHGLAEGVTQETQYFGPGTRLLVL.

Many counts were recorded for this clonotype. The rearrangement links TRBV4-1 to TRBJ2-5; 9 bases line up with TRBD1. The V segment lost 5 bases and the J segment 2 bases; nucleotides outside the gene matches: 15. The CDR3 contains 18 residues. The germline gives CDR1 MGHRA, CDR2 YSYEKL. CDR3 coding DNA: TGCGCCAGCAGCGACAGGTGGGCCTTGACAGGGGGGCAAGAGACCCAGTACTTC. Amino acid sequence: CASSDRWALTGGQETQYF.

This clonotype was seen at least ten times. The V gene is TRBV19, the J gene TRBJ2-3; D ambiguous. V lost 9 bases to trimming and J lost 1 base, with 8 bases between them. This CDR3 contains 12 residues. Per germline, CDR1 LNHDA and CDR2 SQIVND (reference sequence). The CDR3 sequence: CASGSGTDTQYF. Here the CDR3 DNA reads TGTGCCAGCGGGTCGGGCACAGATACGCAGTATTTT. The whole variable domain, remainder taken from reference TRBV19 and TRBJ2-3, is DGGITQSPKYLFRKEGQNVTLSCEQNLNHDAMYWYRQDPGQGLRLIYYSQIVNDFQKGDIAEGYSVSREKKESFPLTVTSAQKNPTAFYLCASGSGTDTQYFGPGTRLTVL.

This clonotype was seen more than once but under ten times. The chain recombines TRBV27 with TRBJ1-1; TRBD1 might be the D (6 bases). CDR1 and CDR2 from the germline V gene are MNHEY and SMNVEV (reference sequence). The CDR3 totals 12 residues. With 8 bases removed from V and 8 bases from J, the gap between germline ends came to 15 bases. CDR3 DNA: TGTGCCAGCGGGTCGGGGGCCACCGAAGCTTTCTTT. It encodes CASGSGATEAFF.

J is TRBJ1-5 and V is TRBV7-9; D is uncertain. CDR3 length: 13 amino acids. Germline V gene sequence: CDR1 SEHNR, CDR2 FQNEAQ (reference sequence). Trimming cost V 3 bases and J 5 bases, with 8 bases left between them. The CDR3, as DNA: TGTGCCAGCAGCTTCCACGGGGATCAGCCCCAGCATTTT. This translates into CASSFHGDQPQHF.

Points on this clonotype: This may be a read error, as it is one base from a much larger clone. The chain uses TRBV4-2 and TRBJ2-1; 7 bases fit TRBD1. Germline V gives CDR1 LGHNA, CDR2 YNFKEQ. After removal of 1 base from V and 8 bases from J, the junction contained 8 bases not matched to a gene. The CDR3 has 15 residues. The CDR3 DNA reads TGTGCCAGCAGCCAAGCTACTAGAGGGGGCGATGAGCAGTTCTTC. This sequence encodes CASSQATRGGDEQFF.

The chain carries TRBV9 and TRBJ2-1, with 13 positions matching TRBD2. V was pared by 3 bases and J by 6 bases, with 6 bases of the junction left unmatched. This CDR3 region has 16 residues. Germline V CDR1 and CDR2: SGDLS, YYNGEE. In DNA, the CDR3 is TGTGCCAGCAGCGCCCGGACTAGCGGGGGATCCAATGAGCAGTTCTTC. It codes for CASSARTSGGSNEQFF.

This chain links TRBV24-1 with TRBJ1-2, with D possibly matching TRBD1 (5 bases). This CDR3 region has 16 residues. V lost 0 bases and J 2 bases, leaving 12 bases between the germline ends. CDR1 and CDR2 from the germline V gene are KGHDR and SFDVKD. The CDR3 bases are TGTGCCACCAGTGATTTGGGGAGGGGACCGAACTATGGCTACACCTTC. Its translation is CATSDLGRGPNYGYTF.

This clonotype was detected ten times or more. The chain carries TRBV7-9 and TRBJ2-5; 8 bases are a match to TRBD1. V gave up 1 base and J gave up 5 bases; unmatched junction bases: 6. Germline V CDR1 and CDR2: SEHNR, FQNEAQ (reference sequence). This CDR3 spans 15 amino acids. DNA for the CDR3: TGTGCCAGCAGCTTAGTATTGGCAGGGGGCGAGACCCAGTACTTC. This sequence encodes CASSLVLAGGETQYF.

CDR3 coding DNA: TGTGCCAGTATAAGACGTGGGACAGGGGATAAAGGGTATGGCTACACCTTC. Its translation: CASIRRGTGDKGYGYTF. This chain links TRBV19 with TRBJ1-2, with 10 positions matching TRBD1. CDR1 is LNHDA and CDR2 is SQIVND in the germline V gene (reference sequence). The CDR3 extends over 17 amino acids. Trimming took 7 bases from V and 5 from J; bases not matched to a gene: 16. The variable domain in full, completed from reference TRBV19 and TRBJ1-2, reads DGGITQSPKYLFRKEGQNVTLSCEQNLNHDAMYWYRQDPGQGLRLIYYSQIVNDFQKGDIAEGYSVSREKKESFPLTVTSAQKNPTAFYLCASIRRGTGDKGYGYTFGSGTRLTVV.

V is TRBV29-1 and J is TRBJ2-5, with D unclear. The V end lost 1 base, the J end lost 1 base, and 10 bases lay between the germline ends. This CDR3 contains 14 residues. CDR1 SQVTM and CDR2 ANQGSEA come from the germline V gene. CDR3 sequence: CSVEGGFSQETQYF. CDR3 nucleotide sequence: TGCAGCGTTGAAGGCGGATTTAGCCAAGAGACCCAGTACTTC.

This sequence joins TRBV7-6 and TRBJ2-7, with D possibly being TRBD1 or TRBD2 (5 bases each). CDR1 and CDR2 (germline): SGHVS, FNYEAQ. This CDR3 is built from 15 residues. Trimming took off 5 bases at V and 3 bases at J, with 17 bases between the two ends. The CDR3 sequence: CASSQHRDGRYEQYF. The CDR3 DNA follows: TGTGCCAGCAGCCAGCACCGGGACGGACGCTACGAGCAGTACTTC.

This clonotype occurred many times. The rearrangement uses TRBV5-5 and TRBJ2-7; D is uncertain. The CDR3 is 11 amino acids. Germline V lookup: CDR1 SGHKS, CDR2 YYEKEE (reference sequence). Trimming took off 2 bases at V and 4 bases at J, with 4 bases between the two ends. Here the CDR3 DNA reads TGTGCCAGCAGCTTCTTGTACGAGCAGTACTTC. Encoded protein: CASSFLYEQYF.

The chain joins TRBV9 to TRBJ2-2; D unresolved. V was trimmed by 0 bases and J by 8 bases, leaving 5 bases between them. CDR1 is SGDLS, CDR2 YYNGEE, per germline. CDR3 length: 12 amino acids. CDR3 protein: CASSVEPGELFF. The CDR3, as DNA: TGTGCCAGCAGCGTAGAGCCGGGGGAGCTGTTTTTT. The variable domain in full, completed from reference TRBV9 and TRBJ2-2, reads DSGVTQTPKHLITATGQRVTLRCSPRSGDLSVYWYQQSLDQGLQFLIQYYNGEERAKGNILERFSAQQFPDLHSELNLSSLELGDSALYFCASSVEPGELFFGEGSRLTVL.

This clonotype was found once. A clone one base away is much larger, so this may be a read error. Without the conserved terminal phenylalanine or tryptophan, this CDR3 likely stems from a read error. V gene TRBV9 combines with J gene TRBJ2-1; D could derive from TRBD1 or TRBD2 (5 bases each). Trimming stripped 4 bases from V and 7 bases from J, with 15 bases between. The germline gives CDR1 SGDLS, CDR2 YYNGEE. The CDR3 covers 14 residues. CDR3: CASSSPGTTNEQFL. CDR3 sequence (DNA): TGTGCCAGCAGCTCCCCCGGGACGACTAATGAGCAGTTCCTC.

This rearrangement joins TRBV27 to TRBJ1-5, with D hard to call. The CDR3 runs 14 residues. The germline V gene encodes CDR1 MNHEY and CDR2 SMNVEV (reference sequence). The ends were cut back, 5 bases at V and 3 bases at J, with 11 bases in the middle. The CDR3 spells CASSPMGLNQPQHF. The CDR3 region has the DNA TGTGCCAGCAGTCCCATGGGCCTCAATCAGCCCCAGCATTTT.

J is TRBJ2-3 and V is TRBV7-6; no clear D gene. The germline gives CDR1 SGHVS, CDR2 FNYEAQ. The CDR3 runs to 15 residues. V gave up 0 bases and J gave up 2 bases, with 9 bases separating them. The CDR3 nucleotides read TGTGCCAGCAGCTTAGCTTCGGTGAACACAGATACGCAGTATTTT. This sequence encodes CASSLASVNTDTQYF.

This clonotype was seen only a few times. It may be a read error: a sequence one base away is much more abundant. The gene calls are TRBV11-1 and TRBJ2-7; TRBD2 is a possible D gene (6 bases). Germline assignment: CDR1 SGHAT and CDR2 FQDESV (reference sequence). This CDR3 spans 21 amino acids. V dropped 0 bases and J dropped 5 bases, with 32 bases sitting between them. CDR3 sequence: CASSLAAVVGLEVVWLDEQYF. In DNA form, the CDR3 reads TGTGCCAGCAGCTTAGCCGCGGTCGTGGGACTGGAGGTGGTGTGGCTGGACGAGCAGTACTTC.

J is TRBJ2-5 and V is TRBV20-1, with 9 bases fitting TRBD2. The CDR3 has 15 amino acids. Per the germline V gene, CDR1 is DFQATT and CDR2 is SNEGSKA (reference sequence). V was pared by 0 bases and J by 5 bases, with 7 bases of the junction left unmatched. This CDR3 reads CSARDGTSPFETQYF. In nucleotides, the CDR3 is TGCAGTGCTAGAGATGGGACTAGCCCGTTTGAGACCCAGTACTTC.

J is TRBJ2-3 and V is TRBV5-6; 9 bases fit TRBD1. J lost 3 bases, V lost 4 bases, and 6 bases had no gene match. Germline assignment: CDR1 SGHDT and CDR2 YYEEEE. The CDR3 loop spans 15 amino acids. This CDR3 reads CASSHRGRGTDTQYF. The CDR3 nucleotides are TGTGCCAGCAGCCACAGGGGGCGCGGGACAGATACGCAGTATTTT.

This clonotype has a handful of counts. The chain couples TRBV7-9 to TRBJ2-7; no clear D gene. The CDR3 contains 11 residues. V was trimmed by 2 bases and J by 6 bases, leaving 5 bases between them. Germline V lookup: CDR1 SEHNR, CDR2 FQNEAQ (reference sequence). CDR3 in DNA: TGTGCCAGCAGCTTACGAGGCGAGCAGTACTTC. It encodes CASSLRGEQYF.